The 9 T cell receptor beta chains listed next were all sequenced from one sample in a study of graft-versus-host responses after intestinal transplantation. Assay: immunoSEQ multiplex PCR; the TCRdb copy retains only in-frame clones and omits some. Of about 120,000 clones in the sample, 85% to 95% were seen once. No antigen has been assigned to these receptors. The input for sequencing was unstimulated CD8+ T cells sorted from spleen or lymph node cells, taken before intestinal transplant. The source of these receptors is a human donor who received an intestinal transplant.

CDR3 DNA sequence: TGTGCCAGCAGTTACACAGGGCCCCTTGAGCAGTACTTC. As protein: CASSYTGPLEQYF. This chain links TRBV6-5 with TRBJ2-7; tentative D call: TRBD1 (6 bases). Germline CDR1 reads MNHEY; CDR2 reads SVGAGI. This CDR3 spans 13 amino acids. V lost 2 bases and J lost 7, with 12 bases in between.

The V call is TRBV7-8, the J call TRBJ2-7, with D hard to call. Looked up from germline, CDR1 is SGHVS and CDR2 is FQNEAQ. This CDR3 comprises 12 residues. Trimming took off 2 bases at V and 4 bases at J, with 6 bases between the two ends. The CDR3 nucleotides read TGTGCCAGCAGCTTAACGGAATACGAGCAGTACTTC. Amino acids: CASSLTEYEQYF.

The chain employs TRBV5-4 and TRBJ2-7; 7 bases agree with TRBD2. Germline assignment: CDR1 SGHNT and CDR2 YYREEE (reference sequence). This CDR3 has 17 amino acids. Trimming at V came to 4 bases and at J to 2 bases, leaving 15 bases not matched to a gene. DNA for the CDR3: TGTGCCAGCAGCCCACTAGCGACCGATATAACGCCCTACGAGCAGTACTTC. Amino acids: CASSPLATDITPYEQYF.

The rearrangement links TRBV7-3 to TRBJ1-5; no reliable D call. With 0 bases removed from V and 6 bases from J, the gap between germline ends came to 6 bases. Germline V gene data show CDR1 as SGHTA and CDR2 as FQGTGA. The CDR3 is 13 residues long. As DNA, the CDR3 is TGTGCCAGCAGCTTAACGAACGGTCAGCCCCAGCATTTT. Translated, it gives CASSLTNGQPQHF.

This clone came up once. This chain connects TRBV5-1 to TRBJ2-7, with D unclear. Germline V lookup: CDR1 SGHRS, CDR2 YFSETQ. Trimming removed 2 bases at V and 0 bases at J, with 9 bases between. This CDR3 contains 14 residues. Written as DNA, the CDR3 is TGCGCCAGCAGCTTCGGACCGACCTCCTACGAGCAGTACTTC. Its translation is CASSFGPTSYEQYF.

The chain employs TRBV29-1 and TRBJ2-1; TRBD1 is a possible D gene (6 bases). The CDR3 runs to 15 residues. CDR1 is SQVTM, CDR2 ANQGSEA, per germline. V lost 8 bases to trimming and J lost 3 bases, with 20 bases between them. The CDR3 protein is CSTPLSGGGYNEQFF. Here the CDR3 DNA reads TGCAGCACTCCGTTAAGTGGGGGCGGCTACAATGAGCAGTTCTTC.

DNA of the CDR3: TGTGCCAGCAATTTGGGGATTTTGAGCAATCAGCCCCAGCATTTT. Amino acids: CASNLGILSNQPQHF. This rearrangement joins TRBV2 to TRBJ1-5; D ambiguous. The V gene's germline CDR1 is SNHLY and CDR2 FYNNEI. V was trimmed by 7 bases and J by 1 base, leaving 14 bases between them. CDR3 length: 15 amino acids.

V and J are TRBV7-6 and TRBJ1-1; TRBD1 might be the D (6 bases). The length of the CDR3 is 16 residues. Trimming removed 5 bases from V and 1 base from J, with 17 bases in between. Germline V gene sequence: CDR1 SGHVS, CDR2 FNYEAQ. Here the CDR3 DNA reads TGTGCCAGCAGCCCACCAGGGGCTCCTAGGAACACTGAAGCTTTCTTT. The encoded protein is CASSPPGAPRNTEAFF.

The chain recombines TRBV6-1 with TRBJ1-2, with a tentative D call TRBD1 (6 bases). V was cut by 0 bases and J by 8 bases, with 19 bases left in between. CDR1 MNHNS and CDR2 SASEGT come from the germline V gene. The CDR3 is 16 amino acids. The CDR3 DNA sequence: TGTGCCAGCAGTGAAGCGCCTCCAGGGGATAGGTACGGCTACACCTTC. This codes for CASSEAPPGDRYGYTF.